One and the same sample provided the 31 T cell receptor beta chains below, sequenced in a study of PD-1 blockade in classical Hodgkin lymphoma. Every patient experienced relapse after autologous stem cell transplantation, and brentuximab vedotin exposure varied. Sequencing was performed with immunoSEQ multiplex PCR; in TCRdb, only in-frame clones are kept and a portion is missing. The sample has about 98,000 clones; roughly 92% are singletons. Specimen: peripheral blood mononuclear cells (PBMCs), collected at baseline. These receptor sequences come from a human donor with classical Hodgkin lymphoma.

The J gene is TRBJ1-1, the V gene TRBV27, with unresolved D. Per germline, CDR1 MNHEY and CDR2 SMNVEV (reference sequence). CDR3 length equals 14 residues. Deletions cut 3 bases from V and 4 bases from J, with 12 bases between. This CDR3 reads CASSFTGWSTEAFF. CDR3 in DNA: TGTGCCAGCAGTTTCACGGGGTGGAGCACTGAAGCTTTCTTT.

V and J are TRBV28 and TRBJ1-3, with 8 bases identical to TRBD1. The V gene end was trimmed by 5 bases and the J gene end by 7 bases; junction bases not matched to a gene: 10. The length of the CDR3 is 15 residues. Germline CDR1 is MDHEN and CDR2 is SYDVKM. The CDR3 DNA reads TGTGCCAGCAGTGGCGGACAGGGAAATCGGAACACCATATATTTT. It is translated as CASSGGQGNRNTIYF.

The chain couples TRBV7-8 to TRBJ2-1; possible D gene TRBD2, 6 bases. V lost 2 bases to trimming and J lost 8 bases, with 13 bases between them. The CDR3 contains 14 residues. Germline V gene data show CDR1 as SGHVS and CDR2 as FQNEAQ. In nucleotides, the CDR3 is TGTGCCAGCAGCTTACTCGGGAGTGTCGATGAGCAGTTCTTC. This sequence encodes CASSLLGSVDEQFF.

The table lists this clone with a count of one. The chain couples TRBV27 to TRBJ2-7, with D possibly matching TRBD1 (6 bases). Trimming pared 4 bases from V and 5 bases from J, leaving 15 bases between. The germline V gene encodes CDR1 MNHEY and CDR2 SMNVEV (reference sequence). The CDR3 has 14 amino acids. The CDR3: CASSSSTGGNEQYF. CDR3 DNA sequence: TGTGCCAGCAGTTCCTCGACAGGCGGCAACGAGCAGTACTTC.

Only one count was recorded for this clone. This chain connects TRBV5-1 to TRBJ1-5; the D gene is possibly TRBD1 (6 bases). Germline V CDR1 and CDR2: SGHRS, YFSETQ. CDR3 length: 15 residues. V gave up 0 bases and J gave up 9 bases, with 16 bases separating them. As DNA, the CDR3 is TGCGCCAGCAGCTTGGAAGGGGACAAGTTCGGGCCCCAGCATTTT. This codes for CASSLEGDKFGPQHF.

About this clone itself: The same CDR3 also results from other DNA sequences found in this sample. The V and J genes are TRBV29-1 and TRBJ1-2; 8 nucleotides line up with TRBD1. Germline V gene sequence: CDR1 SQVTM, CDR2 ANQGSEA. Trimming took 0 bases from V and 1 from J; bases not matched to a gene: 1. The CDR3 length is 14 residues. The CDR3 DNA follows: TGCAGCGTTGAAGACAGGGGGCGTAACTATGGCTACACCTTC. Its translation: CSVEDRGRNYGYTF.

The chain combines TRBV6-6 with TRBJ2-7, with D unresolved. The CDR3 runs to 13 residues. The germline CDR1 and CDR2 sequences are MNHNY and SVGAGI (reference sequence). Trimming removed 0 bases at V and 6 bases at J, with 9 bases between. The CDR3 sequence is CASSYSESREQYF. CDR3 coding DNA: TGTGCCAGCAGTTACTCGGAATCCCGCGAGCAGTACTTC.

The chain couples TRBV7-8 to TRBJ2-7; D ambiguous. Trimming took off 1 base at V and 1 base at J, with 8 bases between the two ends. Looked up from germline, CDR1 is SGHVS and CDR2 is FQNEAQ. CDR3 size: 14 residues. CDR3 in amino acids: CASSLGAGSYEQYF. DNA of the CDR3: TGTGCCAGCAGCTTAGGTGCTGGTTCCTACGAGCAGTACTTC.

The J gene is TRBJ2-3, the V gene TRBV5-4; D may match TRBD1 or TRBD2 (5 bases each). Germline CDR1 reads SGHNT; CDR2 reads YYREEE (reference sequence). Deletions cut 4 bases from V and 2 bases from J, with 11 bases between. The CDR3 loop spans 14 amino acids. As DNA, the CDR3 is TGTGCCAGCAGCCAACGAGGGGTCACAGATACGCAGTATTTT. This encodes CASSQRGVTDTQYF.

The chain combines TRBV5-8 with TRBJ1-5, with a weak D call TRBD1 (5 bases). CDR1 is SGHTS and CDR2 is YDEGEE in the germline V gene. V lost 2 bases to trimming and J lost 2 bases, with 17 bases between them. This CDR3 spans 17 amino acids. CDR3 nucleotide sequence: TGTGCCAGCAGCTTTAGACAGAATCGCCAAGGCAATCAGCCCCAGCATTTT. Translating it yields CASSFRQNRQGNQPQHF.

The rearrangement joins TRBV28 to TRBJ1-2, with D unresolved. The CDR3 has 13 residues. V was clipped by 2 bases and J by 4 bases, with 8 bases between them. In germline, CDR1 is MDHEN, CDR2 SYDVKM. Written as DNA, the CDR3 is TGTGCCAGCAGTTTAGACGGCCTCTATGGCTACACCTTC. Protein product: CASSLDGLYGYTF.

The chain carries TRBV28 and TRBJ2-7; no clear D gene. The CDR3 is 15 residues long. CDR1 MDHEN and CDR2 SYDVKM come from the germline V gene. V gave up 3 bases and J gave up 3 bases, with 15 bases separating them. The CDR3 DNA follows: TGTGCCAGCAGTTTTGGTCAGCTTCCCCTCTACGAGCAGTACTTC. Translated, it gives CASSFGQLPLYEQYF.

In DNA, the CDR3 is TGTGCCAGCAGTGGCCACGGGACTTATAATGAAAAACTGTTTTTT. Encoded protein: CASSGHGTYNEKLFF. The chain joins TRBV6-1 to TRBJ1-4; TRBD1 is a possible D gene (5 bases). The CDR3 has 15 amino acids. Trimming stripped 4 bases from V and 4 bases from J, with 13 bases between. Germline assignment: CDR1 MNHNS and CDR2 SASEGT.

This clone appeared once. The V call is TRBV6-4, the J call TRBJ1-1; D is unclear. This CDR3 comprises 12 residues. Germline values: CDR1 MRHNA, CDR2 SNTAGT. V lost 2 bases to trimming and J lost 6 bases, with 7 bases between them. The CDR3 loop reads CASSDKDSEAFF. The CDR3, as DNA: TGTGCCAGCAGTGACAAGGACTCTGAAGCTTTCTTT.

The chain couples TRBV5-6 to TRBJ1-5; no definite D call. The CDR3 has 17 residues. Deletions cut 2 bases from V and 0 bases from J, with 15 bases between. Per the germline V gene, CDR1 is SGHDT and CDR2 is YYEEEE. The CDR3 DNA reads TGTGCCAGCAGCTTAAGTAGGACGGGATATAGCAATCAGCCCCAGCATTTT. Translation gives CASSLSRTGYSNQPQHF.

This chain connects TRBV27 to TRBJ1-2; perhaps TRBD1 as D (5 bases). This CDR3 spans 13 amino acids. Trimming stripped 6 bases from V and 5 bases from J, with 13 bases between. Germline V gives CDR1 MNHEY, CDR2 SMNVEV (reference sequence). The CDR3 loop is CASRGLLGYGYTF. The CDR3 DNA follows: TGTGCCAGCAGGGGACTCCTGGGGTATGGCTACACCTTC.

The genes are TRBV4-1 and TRBJ1-1; weak D call: TRBD1 (5 bases). V lost 0 bases to trimming and J lost 7 bases, with 12 bases between them. CDR1 is MGHRA and CDR2 is YSYEKL in the germline V gene. The CDR3 extends over 14 amino acids. In DNA form, the CDR3 reads TGCGCCAGCAGCCAAGATACGGGACCGATTGAAGCTTTCTTT. The encoded protein is CASSQDTGPIEAFF.

The sample holds one count of this clone. The V and J genes are TRBV6-5 and TRBJ2-2; D is perhaps TRBD1 (5 bases). Looked up from germline, CDR1 is MNHEY and CDR2 is SVGAGI. This CDR3 has 13 amino acids. Trimming took 5 bases from V and 4 from J, leaving 8 bases between them. CDR3 nucleotides: TGTGCCAGCAGTATTACAGGCACCGGGGAGCTGTTTTTT. Translation gives CASSITGTGELFF.

The rearrangement joins TRBV10-3 to TRBJ2-3; 9 nucleotides agree with TRBD1. CDR1 ENHRY and CDR2 SYGVKD come from the germline V gene. The V segment lost 6 bases and the J segment 3 bases; nucleotides outside the gene matches: 4. The CDR3 sequence is 14 residues long. The chain's CDR3 is CAIRRQGETDTQYF. CDR3 nucleotides: TGTGCCATCAGAAGACAGGGGGAAACAGATACGCAGTATTTT.

The chain links TRBV9 to TRBJ1-5, with a possible D match to TRBD1 (6 bases). V lost 0 bases and J 4 bases, leaving 8 bases between the germline ends. Germline-derived CDR1 and CDR2 are SGDLS and YYNGEE. The CDR3 spans 14 residues. CDR3 sequence (DNA): TGTGCCAGCAGCGTAGAAGGGGGGAATCAGCCCCAGCATTTT. This encodes CASSVEGGNQPQHF.

The table lists this clone with a count of one. The chain is built from TRBV28 and TRBJ1-2; a weak D match, TRBD1 (5 bases). The CDR3 spans 15 residues. With 7 bases removed from V and 5 bases from J, the gap between germline ends came to 20 bases. Germline V CDR1 and CDR2: MDHEN, SYDVKM. The CDR3 DNA reads as TGTGCCAGCAACCCGGGTGGGGCTGGGGGGTATGGCTACACCTTC. The encoded protein is CASNPGGAGGYGYTF.

The V call is TRBV29-1, the J call TRBJ2-7, with a weak D call TRBD1 (6 bases). Germline CDR1 reads SQVTM; CDR2 reads ANQGSEA. CDR3 length equals 14 residues. Trimming left V 3 bases short and J 3 bases short, with 15 bases between. This chain's CDR3 is CSVERGRGGYEQYF. CDR3 nucleotides: TGCAGCGTTGAGAGGGGCAGGGGTGGCTACGAGCAGTACTTC.

The chain joins TRBV6-6 to TRBJ2-7; tentatively, D is TRBD1 (5 bases). CDR3 length: 14 amino acids. The V gene lost 5 bases and the J gene lost 6 bases, with 17 bases spanning the gap. Per the germline V gene, CDR1 is MNHNY and CDR2 is SVGAGI (reference sequence). The CDR3 loop is CASSPLAVQGEQYF. In DNA, the CDR3 is TGTGCCAGCAGTCCCCTGGCGGTTCAGGGCGAGCAGTACTTC.

This clone appeared a single time. The J gene is TRBJ2-2, the V gene TRBV27; unclear D gene. The CDR3 is 12 residues long. V gave up 3 bases and J gave up 3 bases, with 2 bases separating them. CDR1 and CDR2 from the germline V gene are MNHEY and SMNVEV (reference sequence). In DNA, the CDR3 is TGTGCCAGCAGTTTCGACACCGGGGAGCTGTTTTTT. Translating gives CASSFDTGELFF.

The chain links TRBV28 to TRBJ1-4; D is undetermined. V dropped 4 bases and J dropped 8 bases, with 8 bases sitting between them. This CDR3 has 12 amino acids. Germline V gives CDR1 MDHEN, CDR2 SYDVKM. The CDR3 bases are TGTGCCAGCAGTTCCGGAGACGAAAAACTGTTTTTT. Its translation: CASSSGDEKLFF. Looking up the rest from reference TRBV28 and TRBJ1-4 gives the full variable domain: DVKVTQSSRYLVKRTGEKVFLECVQDMDHENMFWYRQDPGLGLRLIYFSYDVKMKEKGDIPEGYSVSREKKERFSLILESASTNQTSMYLCASSSGDEKLFFGSGTQLSVL.

The chain carries TRBV28 and TRBJ2-7; D uncertain. Trimming pared 0 bases from V and 4 bases from J, leaving 4 bases between. Germline CDR1 is MDHEN and CDR2 is SYDVKM. CDR3 length: 12 residues. Here the CDR3 DNA reads TGTGCCAGCAGTTTATGGGAATACGAGCAGTACTTC. Protein sequence: CASSLWEYEQYF.

This clone was observed once. The chain links TRBV7-9 to TRBJ1-1; no clear D. This CDR3 comprises 17 residues. V gave up 3 bases and J gave up 1 base, with 18 bases separating them. The germline V gene encodes CDR1 SEHNR and CDR2 FQNEAQ (reference sequence). The CDR3 DNA sequence: TGTGCCAGCAGCTTTCGAGTAGGGTCTGGAGGGAACACTGAAGCTTTCTTT. Protein: CASSFRVGSGGNTEAFF.

This chain links TRBV19 with TRBJ1-2; 7 bases fit TRBD1. The V and J ends lost 4 bases and 7 bases, in that order; junction bases with no gene match: 9. The CDR3 has 14 amino acids. Germline V gives CDR1 LNHDA, CDR2 SQIVND (reference sequence). The CDR3 loop reads CASSSPGTVRGYTF. CDR3 DNA sequence: TGTGCCAGTAGTAGTCCGGGGACAGTTCGTGGCTACACCTTC.

The chain has TRBV5-1 and TRBJ2-7; TRBD1 aligns across 10 bases. Germline V CDR1 and CDR2: SGHRS, YFSETQ. V lost 4 bases, J lost 4 bases, and 14 bases stayed unmatched. The CDR3 is made up of 17 amino acids. The CDR3, as DNA: TGCGCCAGCAGCCCCCGGACAGGGGGTGTCTATTTGTACGAGCAGTACTTC. Its translation: CASSPRTGGVYLYEQYF. The whole variable domain, remainder taken from reference TRBV5-1 and TRBJ2-7, is KAGVTQTPRYLIKTRGQQVTLSCSPISGHRSVSWYQQTPGQGLQFLFEYFSETQRNKGNFPGRFSGRQFSNSRSEMNVSTLELGDSALYLCASSPRTGGVYLYEQYFGPGTRLTVT.

The chain uses TRBV27 and TRBJ2-7, with D possibly TRBD2 on 5 matching bases. This CDR3 is 13 amino acids long. The germline gives CDR1 MNHEY, CDR2 SMNVEV (reference sequence). The ends were cut back, 6 bases at V and 1 base at J, with 10 bases in the middle. The CDR3 DNA is TGTGCCAGCAGACCGGGATGGTCCTACGAGCAGTACTTC. Translated, it gives CASRPGWSYEQYF.

The chain combines TRBV10-2 with TRBJ1-1; the D is unclear. The CDR3 covers 13 residues. In germline, CDR1 is WSHSY, CDR2 SAAADI. Trimming left V 3 bases short and J 5 bases short, with 10 bases between. The CDR3 region has the DNA TGCGCCAGCAGTGACCGGATAGGGACTGAAGCTTTCTTT. It translates to CASSDRIGTEAFF.